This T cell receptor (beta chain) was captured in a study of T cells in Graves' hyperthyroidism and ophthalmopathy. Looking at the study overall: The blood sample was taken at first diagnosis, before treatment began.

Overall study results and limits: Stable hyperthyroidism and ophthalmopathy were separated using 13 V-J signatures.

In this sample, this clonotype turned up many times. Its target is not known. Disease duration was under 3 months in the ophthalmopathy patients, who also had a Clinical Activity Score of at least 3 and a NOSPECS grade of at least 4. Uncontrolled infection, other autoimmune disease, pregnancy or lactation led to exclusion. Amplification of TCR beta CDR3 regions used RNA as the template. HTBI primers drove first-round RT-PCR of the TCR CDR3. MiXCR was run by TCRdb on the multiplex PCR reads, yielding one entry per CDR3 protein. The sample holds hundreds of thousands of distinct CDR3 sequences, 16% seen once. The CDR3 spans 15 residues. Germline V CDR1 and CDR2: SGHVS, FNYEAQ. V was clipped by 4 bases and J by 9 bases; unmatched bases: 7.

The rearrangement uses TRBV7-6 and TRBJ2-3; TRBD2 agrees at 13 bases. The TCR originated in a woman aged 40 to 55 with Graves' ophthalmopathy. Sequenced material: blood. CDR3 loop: CASSYGLAGVETQYF. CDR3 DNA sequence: TGTGCCAGCAGCTATGGACTAGCGGGAGTAGAGACGCAGTATTTT. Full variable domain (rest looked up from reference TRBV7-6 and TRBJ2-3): GAGVSQSPRYKVTKRGQDVALRCDPISGHVSLYWYRQALGQGPEFLTYFNYEAQQDKSGLPNDRFSAERPEGSISTLTIQRTEQRDSAMYRCASSYGLAGVETQYFGPGTRLTVL.